This entry lists 24 T cell receptor beta chains sequenced from one sample in a study of shared clonotypes between healthy human individuals. The repertoire was sequenced with immunoSEQ multiplex PCR; TCRdb's copy has only in-frame clones and lacks some. The table lists over 2 million clones, about 94% of them singletons. In the naive CD8 group, cells lacked CD45RO and were positively selected for CCR7, so terminally differentiated effector memory CD45RA+ cells were left out. Input material: naive CD8+ T cells sorted from blood. All receptors derive from a man between 18 and 35 years old in good health.

This clone was found once. The chain has TRBV20-1 and TRBJ2-7; D gene ambiguous. CDR1 and CDR2 (germline): DFQATT, SNEGSKA (reference sequence). The V end was cut by 5 bases, the J end by 2 bases, with 7 bases between. The CDR3 runs 11 residues. Here the CDR3 reads CSARYTYEQYF. The CDR3, as DNA: TGCAGTGCTCGATATACCTACGAGCAGTACTTC.

The rearrangement uses TRBV19 and TRBJ2-7; D is unclear. V lost 2 bases and J lost 0, with 8 bases in between. There are 14 residues in the CDR3. In germline, CDR1 is LNHDA, CDR2 SQIVND (reference sequence). CDR3 protein: CASSIQDGSYEQYF. CDR3 DNA sequence: TGTGCCAGTAGTATACAGGACGGCTCCTACGAGCAGTACTTC.

The chain recombines TRBV19 with TRBJ1-1; a weak D match, TRBD1 (5 bases). CDR1 is LNHDA and CDR2 is SQIVND in the germline V gene (reference sequence). The CDR3 spans 14 residues. Trimming pared 3 bases from V and 7 bases from J, leaving 15 bases between. For the CDR3, the DNA is TGTGCCAGTAGTATCGGCGGCAGGGAGGGTGAAGCTTTCTTT. Amino acids: CASSIGGREGEAFF. The variable domain in full, completed from reference TRBV19 and TRBJ1-1, reads DGGITQSPKYLFRKEGQNVTLSCEQNLNHDAMYWYRQDPGQGLRLIYYSQIVNDFQKGDIAEGYSVSREKKESFPLTVTSAQKNPTAFYLCASSIGGREGEAFFGQGTRLTVV.

The chain links TRBV27 to TRBJ2-1, with D hard to call. This CDR3 spans 15 amino acids. Between the trimmed V and J ends, which lost 6 bases and 3 bases, there was a span of 15 bases. The germline gives CDR1 MNHEY, CDR2 SMNVEV (reference sequence). The CDR3 loop is CASSNLLGYYNEQFF. The CDR3, as DNA: TGTGCCAGCAGCAACCTCTTAGGTTACTACAATGAGCAGTTCTTC.

The gene calls are TRBV7-9 and TRBJ2-7, with D unclear. Germline-derived CDR1 and CDR2 are SEHNR and FQNEAQ (reference sequence). The CDR3 is made up of 15 amino acids. V was cut by 2 bases and J by 5 bases, with 16 bases left in between. The CDR3 region is CASSLILRGVDEQYF. CDR3 in DNA: TGTGCCAGCAGCTTAATCTTAAGAGGTGTGGACGAGCAGTACTTC. Full variable domain (rest looked up from reference TRBV7-9 and TRBJ2-7): DTGVSQNPRHKITKRGQNVTFRCDPISEHNRLYWYRQTLGQGPEFLTYFQNEAQLEKSRLLSDRFSAERPKGSFSTLEIQRTEQGDSAMYLCASSLILRGVDEQYFGPGTRLTVT.

The rearrangement joins TRBV5-1 to TRBJ1-1; TRBD1 aligns across 7 bases. Trimming at V came to 2 bases and at J to 1 base, leaving 5 bases not matched to a gene. CDR3 length: 15 residues. Germline V gene data show CDR1 as SGHRS and CDR2 as YFSETQ. This chain's CDR3 is CASSFTGEENTEAFF. The DNA of the CDR3 is TGCGCCAGCAGCTTTACAGGGGAGGAGAACACTGAAGCTTTCTTT.

The rearrangement links TRBV28 to TRBJ2-6; no clear D gene. CDR3 size: 16 residues. CDR1 and CDR2 (germline): MDHEN, SYDVKM. V was cut by 6 bases and J by 5 bases, with 17 bases left in between. The CDR3 sequence: CASRRETAARANVLTF. CDR3 coding DNA: TGTGCCAGCAGACGCGAAACGGCTGCTCGGGCCAACGTCCTGACTTTC.

The chain uses TRBV10-3 and TRBJ2-7, with D possibly matching TRBD2 (6 bases). Germline CDR1 reads ENHRY; CDR2 reads SYGVKD. The CDR3 loop spans 13 amino acids. Between the trimmed V and J ends, which lost 6 bases and 3 bases, there was a span of 12 bases. The CDR3: CAIRPGSNYEQYF. DNA for the CDR3: TGTGCCATCAGACCCGGGAGCAACTACGAGCAGTACTTC.

This clone was observed a single time. The chain employs TRBV10-1 and TRBJ2-7, with 8 bases matching TRBD1. The germline gives CDR1 WNHNN, CDR2 SYGVQD (reference sequence). V shed 7 bases, J shed 3 bases, and the junction held 32 bases outside the gene matches. The CDR3 covers 22 residues. CDR3 DNA: TGCGCCAGCAAGAGGCCCAAGGAGTGGACAGGGACCCTTTACGGATTGAGCTACGAGCAGTACTTC. Its protein product is CASKRPKEWTGTLYGLSYEQYF.

This clone was counted once. The chain links TRBV5-1 to TRBJ1-1; D is unclear. V was clipped by 0 bases and J by 1 base, with 7 bases between them. This CDR3 region has 14 residues. The germline V gene has CDR1 SGHRS and CDR2 YFSETQ. The CDR3 sequence: CASSLGWGNTEAFF. CDR3 DNA sequence: TGCGCCAGCAGCTTGGGGTGGGGGAACACTGAAGCTTTCTTT.

The chain has TRBV7-2 and TRBJ1-2, with D unresolved. Trimming pared 0 bases from V and 3 bases from J, leaving 5 bases between. Germline loops: CDR1 SGHTA, CDR2 FQGNSA. CDR3 size: 13 residues. The CDR3 sequence is CASSLAPDYGYTF. DNA of the CDR3: TGTGCCAGCAGCTTAGCCCCGGACTATGGCTACACCTTC.

Note on this clone: Other DNA sequences in this specimen translate into the identical CDR3. The chain couples TRBV29-1 to TRBJ2-7; the D is unclear. The germline V gene has CDR1 SQVTM and CDR2 ANQGSEA. Trimming stripped 4 bases from V and 3 bases from J, with 7 bases between. CDR3 length equals 11 residues. The DNA of the CDR3 is TGCAGCGTTGTACAAGACTACGAGCAGTACTTC. Translated: CSVVQDYEQYF.

V gene TRBV5-4 combines with J gene TRBJ2-6; D gene uncertain. CDR1 and CDR2 (germline): SGHNT, YYREEE (reference sequence). Deletions cut 1 base from V and 2 bases from J, with 4 bases between. CDR3 length: 14 residues. For the CDR3, the DNA is TGTGCCAGCAGCTTGAGGGCTGGGGCCAACGTCCTGACTTTC. It yields the protein CASSLRAGANVLTF.

This chain connects TRBV11-2 to TRBJ1-5; D is unresolved. V lost 3 bases, J lost 7 bases, and 16 bases lay in between. Germline lookup yields CDR1 SGHAT and CDR2 FQNNGV. This CDR3 region has 15 residues. The CDR3 bases are TGTGCCAGCAGCTTTGGCCCTGAAGCGGAACAGCCCCAGCATTTT. Protein sequence: CASSFGPEAEQPQHF.

The V gene is TRBV15, the J gene TRBJ2-5, with D unresolved. Between the trimmed V and J ends, which lost 0 bases and 2 bases, there was a span of 7 bases. From germline, CDR1 is LNHNV and CDR2 YYDKDF (reference sequence). The CDR3 runs 14 residues. The CDR3 DNA follows: TGTGCCACCAGCAGAGATTTGTTGCAAGAGACCCAGTACTTC. Translated: CATSRDLLQETQYF. Combining the CDR3 with reference TRBV15 and TRBJ2-5 gives the whole variable domain DAMVIQNPRYQVTQFGKPVTLSCSQTLNHNVMYWYQQKSSQAPKLLFHYYDKDFNNEADTPDNFQSRRPNTSFCFLDIRSPGLGDTAMYLCATSRDLLQETQYFGPGTRLLVL.

Note on this clone: This CDR3 is also generated by other DNA sequences in the sample. The V call is TRBV5-4, the J call TRBJ2-7; TRBD1 matches at 9 bases. The V gene end was trimmed by 3 bases and the J gene end by 3 bases; junction bases not matched to a gene: 1. CDR3 length: 13 amino acids. Germline V gene data show CDR1 as SGHNT and CDR2 as YYREEE (reference sequence). CDR3 nucleotide sequence: TGTGCCAGCAGCTCGGGACAGGGCTACGAGCAGTACTTC. Translating gives CASSSGQGYEQYF.

The rearrangement joins TRBV7-9 to TRBJ2-1; the D gene is possibly TRBD2 (5 bases). V shed 2 bases and J shed 8 bases, with 16 bases lying between them. The CDR3 has 15 residues. The germline V gene encodes CDR1 SEHNR and CDR2 FQNEAQ (reference sequence). CDR3 residues: CASSLSYLAGDEQFF. CDR3 DNA: TGTGCCAGCAGCTTAAGCTACCTAGCTGGCGATGAGCAGTTCTTC. Complete variable domain (other parts from reference TRBV7-9 and TRBJ2-1): DTGVSQNPRHKITKRGQNVTFRCDPISEHNRLYWYRQTLGQGPEFLTYFQNEAQLEKSRLLSDRFSAERPKGSFSTLEIQRTEQGDSAMYLCASSLSYLAGDEQFFGPGTRLTVL.

The genes are TRBV5-1 and TRBJ2-2; 11 positions agree with TRBD2. After removal of 4 bases from V and 3 bases from J, the junction contained 11 bases not matched to a gene. The CDR3 consists of 18 residues. Germline loops: CDR1 SGHRS, CDR2 YFSETQ. This CDR3 is CASSAGPGLAAYTGELFF. As DNA, the CDR3 is TGCGCCAGCAGCGCTGGGCCGGGACTAGCGGCCTACACCGGGGAGCTGTTTTTT.

V gene TRBV9 combines with J gene TRBJ1-2; D gene uncertain. The CDR3 spans 15 residues. CDR1 and CDR2 from the germline V gene are SGDLS and YYNGEE. The V end was cut by 9 bases, the J end by 8 bases, with 26 bases between. CDR3 in amino acids: CATLTTSGGARGYTF. Here the CDR3 DNA reads TGTGCCACACTAACCACTTCGGGTGGAGCAAGGGGCTACACCTTC.

There are many counts of this clone. Distinct nucleotide sequences in the sample also encode this CDR3. The rearrangement uses TRBV5-6 and TRBJ2-5; TRBD2 matches 11 bases. Germline CDR1 reads SGHDT; CDR2 reads YYEEEE. J was trimmed by 5 bases and V by 1 base; bases with no gene match: 7. This CDR3 contains 16 residues. The CDR3 here is CASSLTSGGNEETQYF. CDR3 nucleotides: TGTGCCAGCAGCTTGACTAGCGGGGGTAATGAGGAGACCCAGTACTTC. Together with reference TRBV5-6 and TRBJ2-5, the CDR3 gives the full variable domain: DAGVTQSPTHLIKTRGQQVTLRCSPKSGHDTVSWYQQALGQGPQFIFQYYEEEERQRGNFPDRFSGHQFPNYSSELNVNALLLGDSALYLCASSLTSGGNEETQYFGPGTRLLVL.

The chain is built from TRBV19 and TRBJ1-1; 10 bases map to TRBD1. The CDR3 runs 16 residues. Looked up from germline, CDR1 is LNHDA and CDR2 is SQIVND (reference sequence). The V and J ends lost 5 bases and 4 bases, in that order; junction bases with no gene match: 10. CDR3 coding DNA: TGTGCCAGTAGTTCCCGGGACAGGGGAGGCGGCACTGAAGCTTTCTTT. It yields the protein CASSSRDRGGGTEAFF.

The CDR3 sequence is CASSLRGTAYNEQFF. As DNA, the CDR3 is TGTGCCAGCAGTTTAAGGGGAACTGCATACAATGAGCAGTTCTTC. V usage is TRBV27 and J usage is TRBJ2-1; D possibly corresponds to TRBD1 (5 bases). CDR3 length: 15 residues. The V and J ends lost 2 bases and 4 bases respectively, with 12 bases between them. CDR1 is MNHEY, CDR2 SMNVEV, per germline (reference sequence).

This clone was seen only once. V usage is TRBV10-3 and J usage is TRBJ2-7; D might be TRBD1 or TRBD2, each matching 6 bases. Deletions cut 3 bases from V and 2 bases from J, with 11 bases between. Germline values: CDR1 ENHRY, CDR2 SYGVKD. CDR3 length: 14 residues. In nucleotides, the CDR3 is TGTGCCATCAGTGACAGGGGAGGCCCCTACGAGCAGTACTTC. This sequence encodes CAISDRGGPYEQYF.

J is TRBJ2-1 and V is TRBV10-3; 7 positions match TRBD2. The CDR3 is 15 residues long. Trimming took 8 bases from V and 4 from J; bases not matched to a gene: 11. CDR1 ENHRY and CDR2 SYGVKD come from the germline V gene. The DNA for the CDR3 is TGTGCCATCGAAGAGGGAGGGCCGGTATACAATGAGCAGTTCTTC. It specifies CAIEEGGPVYNEQFF.